This T cell receptor (beta chain) was identified in a study of blood T cells in healthy people across ages. Germline V gives CDR1 SEHNR, CDR2 FQNEAQ (reference sequence). The CDR3 is 15 residues long. V shed 4 bases, J shed 5 bases, and the junction held 6 bases outside the gene matches. Next came a second PCR, run for about 7 to 12 cycles, which used a sample-barcoded 5' primer along with a J-beta primer mix. Every sample returned 3 million or more CDR3-containing paired-end reads. TCRdb re-analysed the 5' RACE reads in MiXCR, keeping a single row per CDR3 protein. The sample comprises about 1,800,000 distinct CDR3 sequences, 28% of which are singletons, and 7.7% rests with the top ten. To note about this clonotype: Antigen: not known.

Findings and limits, study-wide: TCR beta diversity, measured per million T cells, fell in a roughly linear way with age. When one million T cells were used, diversity estimates were thought to be underestimates.

The sequenced sample was blood. This TCR derives from a young woman in good health. The rearrangement links TRBV7-9 to TRBJ2-3; 10 nucleotides match TRBD2. CDR3 region: CASSSSGGRGDTQYF. The CDR3 DNA reads TGTGCCAGCAGCTCTAGCGGGGGTCGAGGAGATACGCAGTATTTT.